Below, 22 T cell receptor beta chains from the same sample are listed, as sequenced in a study of shared clonotypes between healthy human individuals. Using immunoSEQ multiplex PCR, the repertoire was profiled, and TCRdb retains in-frame clones only, with some absent. The sample has fewer than 700,000 clones, 85% to 95% seen once. The naive CD8 population came from CD45RO-negative cells selected for CCR7, without terminally differentiated effector memory CD45RA+ cells. Sequencing was performed on naive CD8+ T cells sorted from blood. All receptors come from a woman in her twenties or thirties in good health.

In DNA, the CDR3 is TGCAGCGTTGAAGATGGGACCAGGTACGAGCAGTACTTC. Amino acid sequence: CSVEDGTRYEQYF. The rearrangement links TRBV29-1 to TRBJ2-7; D is tentatively TRBD1 or TRBD2 (5 bases each). Germline V lookup: CDR1 SQVTM, CDR2 ANQGSEA. V lost 0 bases and J 4 bases, leaving 10 bases between the germline ends. The CDR3 runs to 13 residues.

The chain couples TRBV28 to TRBJ2-2, with a weak D call TRBD1 (6 bases). CDR1 is MDHEN, CDR2 SYDVKM, per germline. The CDR3 runs to 14 residues. V dropped 7 bases and J dropped 4 bases, with 13 bases sitting between them. The CDR3 protein is CASTFRQVTGELFF. The CDR3 DNA follows: TGTGCCAGCACCTTCAGACAGGTCACCGGGGAGCTGTTTTTT. The whole variable domain, remainder taken from reference TRBV28 and TRBJ2-2, is DVKVTQSSRYLVKRTGEKVFLECVQDMDHENMFWYRQDPGLGLRLIYFSYDVKMKEKGDIPEGYSVSREKKERFSLILESASTNQTSMYLCASTFRQVTGELFFGEGSRLTVL.

The J gene is TRBJ2-1, the V gene TRBV6-5; 7 positions match TRBD2. Trimming removed 7 bases from V and 0 bases from J; junction bases left unmatched: 6. This CDR3 has 15 amino acids. Germline values: CDR1 MNHEY, CDR2 SVGAGI. This CDR3 is CASNPRGSSYNEQFF. The CDR3 DNA reads TGTGCCAGCAACCCACGCGGGAGCTCCTACAATGAGCAGTTCTTC.

J is TRBJ2-1 and V is TRBV28; no firm D call. Germline V lookup: CDR1 MDHEN, CDR2 SYDVKM. V was pared by 3 bases and J by 9 bases, with 12 bases between. The CDR3 loop spans 13 amino acids. The CDR3 region is CASSFGPGSEQFF. In DNA form, the CDR3 reads TGTGCCAGCAGTTTTGGTCCTGGATCTGAGCAGTTCTTC. The entire variable domain, with the rest obtained from reference TRBV28 and TRBJ2-1, is as follows: DVKVTQSSRYLVKRTGEKVFLECVQDMDHENMFWYRQDPGLGLRLIYFSYDVKMKEKGDIPEGYSVSREKKERFSLILESASTNQTSMYLCASSFGPGSEQFFGPGTRLTVL.

This chain links TRBV29-1 with TRBJ2-7, with 8 bases that match TRBD2. This CDR3 spans 16 amino acids. V lost 1 base, J lost 0 bases, and 8 bases stayed unmatched. CDR1 and CDR2 from the germline V gene are SQVTM and ANQGSEA. CDR3 bases: TGCAGCGTTGAAGTTTCTACTAGCGGTTTCTCCTACGAGCAGTACTTC. Its protein is CSVEVSTSGFSYEQYF.

This clone was counted between two and nine times. This rearrangement joins TRBV7-9 to TRBJ1-2, with TRBD1 matching 7 bases. V shed 5 bases, J shed 2 bases, and the junction held 2 bases outside the gene matches. There are 13 residues in the CDR3. CDR1 and CDR2 (germline): SEHNR, FQNEAQ (reference sequence). Here the CDR3 reads CASSPDRNYGYTF. CDR3 in DNA: TGTGCCAGCAGCCCGGACAGGAACTATGGCTACACCTTC.

The chain carries TRBV29-1 and TRBJ2-2; no clear D. The V and J ends lost 2 bases and 2 bases respectively, with 12 bases between them. CDR3 length: 15 residues. CDR1 and CDR2 (germline): SQVTM, ANQGSEA. In DNA form, the CDR3 reads TGCAGCGTTGAATTTAGACACGCCAACACCGGGGAGCTGTTTTTT. As protein: CSVEFRHANTGELFF.

The rearrangement links TRBV6-6 to TRBJ2-4; D gene ambiguous. Germline CDR1 is MNHNY and CDR2 is SVGAGI (reference sequence). V was pared by 3 bases and J by 8 bases, with 14 bases between. This CDR3 has 14 amino acids. The CDR3 loop is CASSYRRRRYIQYF. As DNA, the CDR3 is TGTGCCAGCAGTTATAGGAGAAGGCGGTACATTCAGTACTTC.

The chain combines TRBV5-4 with TRBJ2-7; 10 positions agree with TRBD2. Per the germline V gene, CDR1 is SGHNT and CDR2 is YYREEE (reference sequence). Germline trimming cut 2 bases from V and 3 bases from J; bases unmatched to any gene: 11. The CDR3 spans 17 residues. The CDR3 DNA is TGTGCCAGCAGCTTAAAGGAACAAAGCGGGAGGGACTACGAGCAGTACTTC. Translation gives CASSLKEQSGRDYEQYF.

This chain links TRBV4-1 with TRBJ2-1; 7 bases are shared with TRBD2. Per germline, CDR1 MGHRA and CDR2 YSYEKL. There are 16 residues in the CDR3. V was pared by 0 bases and J by 2 bases, with 4 bases of the junction left unmatched. This CDR3 is CASSQEALAAYNEQFF. CDR3 DNA: TGCGCCAGCAGCCAAGAGGCGCTAGCGGCCTACAATGAGCAGTTCTTC.

The chain is built from TRBV11-1 and TRBJ2-7; TRBD1 agrees at 7 bases. The CDR3 covers 13 residues. Germline-derived CDR1 and CDR2 are SGHAT and FQDESV (reference sequence). Germline trimming cut 6 bases from V and 3 bases from J; bases unmatched to any gene: 5. CDR3 nucleotide sequence: TGTGCCAGCAGTCCTACAGGGGACTACGAGCAGTACTTC. Translating it yields CASSPTGDYEQYF.

CDR3 nucleotide sequence: TGTGCCAGCAGCTTCCCCAGTACCTACGAGCAGTACTTC. It yields the protein CASSFPSTYEQYF. This chain links TRBV7-9 with TRBJ2-5; no definite D call. The J call may be incorrect, as the DNA end agrees better with TRBJ2-7. This CDR3 spans 13 amino acids. Germline CDR1 SEHNR, CDR2 FQNEAQ (reference sequence).

This chain connects TRBV28 to TRBJ2-2; D gene uncertain. Between the trimmed V and J ends, which lost 1 base and 0 bases, there was a span of 6 bases. Germline V gene data show CDR1 as MDHEN and CDR2 as SYDVKM. The CDR3 totals 15 residues. This CDR3 is CASSLFRANTGELFF. In nucleotides, the CDR3 is TGTGCCAGCAGTTTATTTCGCGCGAACACCGGGGAGCTGTTTTTT.

The genes are TRBV15 and TRBJ2-3; TRBD1 agrees at 7 bases. The trim removed 5 bases at V and 5 bases at J, leaving 1 base unmatched. Per germline, CDR1 LNHNV and CDR2 YYDKDF (reference sequence). The CDR3 consists of 12 residues. CDR3 bases: TGTGCCACCAGCCGGGACAGAGATACGCAGTATTTT. Translated: CATSRDRDTQYF. Full variable domain (remainder filled in from reference TRBV15 and TRBJ2-3): DAMVIQNPRYQVTQFGKPVTLSCSQTLNHNVMYWYQQKSSQAPKLLFHYYDKDFNNEADTPDNFQSRRPNTSFCFLDIRSPGLGDTAMYLCATSRDRDTQYFGPGTRLTVL.

The chain couples TRBV19 to TRBJ2-6; tentatively, D is TRBD1 or TRBD2 (5 bases each). Trimming left V 6 bases short and J 1 base short, with 19 bases between. The V gene's germline CDR1 is LNHDA and CDR2 SQIVND (reference sequence). The CDR3 is 18 residues long. The CDR3 DNA sequence: TGTGCCAGTAGAGGAAGGGACGTCGGAACTTCTGGGGCCAACGTCCTGACTTTC. As protein: CASRGRDVGTSGANVLTF.

The chain is built from TRBV7-8 and TRBJ2-1; 7 positions match TRBD1. With V trimmed by 8 bases and J by 7 bases, 8 bases remained unmatched. This CDR3 is built from 13 residues. CDR1 is SGHVS, CDR2 FQNEAQ, per germline. The CDR3 sequence: CASGGEGANEQFF. The CDR3 DNA is TGTGCCAGCGGGGGCGAGGGGGCGAATGAGCAGTTCTTC.

As to this clone: The sample contains more than one DNA sequence encoding this CDR3. The V gene is TRBV28, the J gene TRBJ2-3; the D is unclear. V gave up 2 bases and J gave up 0 bases, with 3 bases separating them. Per germline, CDR1 MDHEN and CDR2 SYDVKM. CDR3 length equals 13 residues. The CDR3 coding sequence is TGTGCCAGCAGTTTAAGTAGCACAGATACGCAGTATTTT. It codes for CASSLSSTDTQYF.

The chain employs TRBV6-4 and TRBJ2-1; 8 nucleotides match TRBD2. V lost 5 bases and J lost 0; bases outside the gene matches: 3. Germline CDR1 reads MRHNA; CDR2 reads SNTAGT. The CDR3 is 15 residues long. The CDR3 reads CASSPSGSSYNEQFF. Written as DNA, the CDR3 is TGTGCCAGCAGTCCCAGCGGGAGCTCCTACAATGAGCAGTTCTTC.

This clone was detected a few times. The chain couples TRBV12-5 to TRBJ1-1; the D is unclear. This CDR3 region has 13 residues. Germline CDR1 and CDR2: LGHNT and FRNRAP. V lost 4 bases and J lost 0, with 6 bases in between. The chain's CDR3 is CASGSGMNTEAFF. The DNA of the CDR3 is TGTGCTAGTGGTTCCGGGATGAACACTGAAGCTTTCTTT.

This rearrangement joins TRBV28 to TRBJ2-5; 7 nucleotides line up with TRBD1. Gene TRBJ2-7 matches the end of the DNA better, so the J call may be wrong. Germline CDR1 MDHEN, CDR2 SYDVKM. The CDR3 is 15 residues long. CDR3 loop: CASTHTGTASYEQYF. DNA of the CDR3: TGTGCCAGCACCCATACCGGGACAGCCTCCTACGAGCAGTACTTC.

This clone has just one count. This chain links TRBV7-9 with TRBJ1-2, with D possibly matching TRBD1 (6 bases). The CDR3 sequence is 15 residues long. The V end was cut by 5 bases, the J end by 1 base, with 14 bases between. Germline CDR1 is SEHNR and CDR2 is FQNEAQ (reference sequence). CDR3 nucleotides: TGTGCCAGCAGCCGACCGGGGGGCTATAACTATGGCTACACCTTC. Translating it yields CASSRPGGYNYGYTF.

This clone was seen only once. The chain is built from TRBV6-4 and TRBJ1-2; a weak D match, TRBD1 (5 bases). The germline V gene encodes CDR1 MRHNA and CDR2 SNTAGT. The CDR3 is 12 amino acids. Trimming shortened V by 6 bases and J by 8 bases, and 13 bases separated the two germline ends. The CDR3, as DNA: TGTGCCAGCAGAGAAAACGGGGGGGGCTACACCTTC. Protein: CASRENGGGYTF.